Listed below are T cell receptor beta chains from one sample, sequenced in a study of cytomegalovirus exposure and HLA in healthy donors. TCRdb's copy holds only in-frame clones and misses some; the assay was immunoSEQ multiplex PCR. The repertoire consists of around 180,000 clones, with over 70% occurring once and the leading ten covering about 1.2%. What was sequenced was PBMCs. The receptors here all came from a boy between 2 and 10 years old in good health and CMV-seronegative. Each CDR3 is given with its conserved first and last residue. A D gene is named only where the DNA matches it firmly. Size tells how often a clone was seen (once, few, many) or the class of an expanded clone, and some rows leave it out.

D	size	V	J	DNA	CDR3
-	-	TRBV4-3	TRBJ1-2	TGCGCCAGCAGCCAAGATCGGACAGCCCGTTACTTC	CASSQDRTARYF
TRBD1	-	TRBV19	TRBJ1-5	TGTGCCAGTAGTATCAAGGGACAGGGAGGTCAGCCCCAGCATTTT	CASSIKGQGGQPQHF
TRBD2	-	TRBV7-3	TRBJ2-1	TGTGCCAGCAGCTTAACAGCGGGAGGCTACAATGAGCAGTTCTTC	CASSLTAGGYNEQFF
TRBD1	-	TRBV19	TRBJ1-2	TGTGCCAGTAGTATAACCACAGGGGCTAACTATGGCTACACCTTC	CASSITTGANYGYTF
-	-	TRBV7-2	TRBJ2-1	TGTGCCAGCAGGGATCAGCCGAACCGGGACACCGAGCAGTTCTTC	CASRDQPNRDTEQFF
-	once	TRBV7-9	TRBJ2-1	TGTGCCAGCCTTGGGGGGGCCGAAAACAATGAGCAGTTCTTC	CASLGGAENNEQFF
-	once	TRBV9	TRBJ2-1	TGTGCCAGCAGCATAAGGACTTCCCCCGGCGATGAGCAGTTCTTC	CASSIRTSPGDEQFF
TRBD2	-	TRBV5-4	TRBJ2-1	TGTGCCAGCAGCCCGACTAGCGGGGGAGGGGAGCAGTTCTTC	CASSPTSGGGEQFF
TRBD1	-	TRBV27	TRBJ2-7	TGTGCCAGCAGTCCTCGACAGGGGACGCCCTACGAGCAGTACTTC	CASSPRQGTPYEQYF
-	-	TRBV27	TRBJ1-4	TGTGCCAGCAGTTTAGGGGGGAGCGGCAAACTGTTTTTT	CASSLGGSGKLFF
-	-	TRBV5-1	TRBJ2-3	TGCGCCAGCAGCTTGCAGGGATACACAGATACGCAGTATTTT	CASSLQGYTDTQYF
-	-	TRBV7-9	TRBJ2-1	TGTGCCAGCAGCCCAGGGGAGTACAATGAGCAGTTCTTC	CASSPGEYNEQFF
-	-	TRBV7-2	TRBJ1-6	TGTGCCAGCAGCTTATGGGGACAACACTCAAGCTCCTATAATTCACCCCTCCACTTT	CASSLWGQHSSSYNSPLHF
-	-	TRBV12-2	TRBJ1-2	TGTGCAAGTCGCTTAGATAGTGGCCAGGGGGCTGGGGGAGCTAACTATGGCTACACCTTC	CASRLDSGQGAGGANYGYTF
TRBD2	-	TRBV7-9	TRBJ2-5	TGTGCCAGCAGCATCGGACTAGCGGGGGGTCGCGAGGGGACCCAGTACTTC	CASSIGLAGGREGTQYF
-	-	TRBV28	TRBJ1-2	TGTGCCAGCAGTAACCCGGAAGGGGATGGCTATGGCTACACCTTC	CASSNPEGDGYGYTF
-	-	TRBV5-1	TRBJ2-3	TGCGCCAGCAGCGTAACTAGTCTGGGCACAGATACGCAGTATTTT	CASSVTSLGTDTQYF
-	-	TRBV30	TRBJ2-5	TGTGCCTGGAGAGAGGTTCGGCGGGGCAACCAAGAGACCCAGTACTTC	CAWREVRRGNQETQYF
-	-	TRBV5-4	TRBJ2-6	TGTGCCAGCAGCACCGCAGGGGCCTCTGGGGCCAACGTCCTGACTTTC	CASSTAGASGANVLTF
-	-	TRBV10-3	TRBJ1-1	TGTGCCATCTCACAGGCCAGAGACACTGAAGCTTTCTTT	CAISQARDTEAFF
-	-	TRBV9	TRBJ2-1	TGTGCCAGCAGCGCGACCCTCGGACTCCATTACAATGAGCAGTTCTTC	CASSATLGLHYNEQFF
-	-	TRBV27	TRBJ1-2	TGTGCCAGCAGTTTAAGTTCAGATACCTATGGCTACACCTTC	CASSLSSDTYGYTF
-	-	TRBV30	TRBJ1-1	TGTGCCTGGAGGGGAGGGAACACTGAAGCTTTCTTT	CAWRGGNTEAFF
-	once	TRBV4-3	TRBJ2-1	TGCGCCAGCAGCTCGGACACGAACAATGGGCAGTTCTTC	CASSSDTNNGQFF
TRBD2	few	TRBV2	TRBJ2-2	TGTGCCAGCAGTGGCTCTAGCGGGAACACCGGGGAGCTGTTTTTT	CASSGSSGNTGELFF
-	-	TRBV7-8	TRBJ1-6	TGTGCCAGCAGCTCACCCGGAGGGACTGTTGAAAACCTCCACTTT	CASSSPGGTVENLHF
-	-	TRBV6-1	TRBJ2-2	TGTGCCAGCAGGACTACGAACACCGGGGAGCTGTTTTTT	CASRTTNTGELFF
-	once	TRBV6-5	TRBJ1-4	TGTGCCAGCAGTCACGTACAGGGTGAGCTGTTTTTT	CASSHVQGELFF
-	-	TRBV13	TRBJ2-3	TGTGCCAGCAGCACGGGACTCAGAGGGCCAGATACGCAGTATTTT	CASSTGLRGPDTQYF
TRBD2	-	TRBV11-3	TRBJ2-3	TGTGCCAGCAGCTTAGAGCTAGCGGGAGCGGCAGATACGCAGTATTTT	CASSLELAGAADTQYF
-	-	TRBV5-6	TRBJ2-5	TGTGCCAGCAGCTTGTCAGGGGAACAAGAGACCCAGTACTTC	CASSLSGEQETQYF
TRBD2	-	TRBV5-1	TRBJ2-3	TGCGCCAGCGTTTCCGGGACTAGCGGGAGGGTCTCAGATACGCAGTATTTT	CASVSGTSGRVSDTQYF
-	-	TRBV2	TRBJ2-6	TGTGCCAGCAGTTGGTCCGGGTCTGGGGCCAACGTCCTGACTTTC	CASSWSGSGANVLTF
-	-	TRBV7-9	TRBJ2-1	TGTGCCAGCAGCTCCCGGAACCGGGGCAATGAGCAGTTCTTC	CASSSRNRGNEQFF
-	-	TRBV13	TRBJ2-1	TGTGCCAGCAGCTCCCAACCGCTGACAGGTAACTCCTACAATGAGCAGTTCTTC	CASSSQPLTGNSYNEQFF
-	-	TRBV1	TRBJ1-6	TGCACCAGCAGCCAACATCGGACAGGGGATTCACCCCTCCACTTT	CTSSQHRTGDSPLHF
-	-	TRBV19	TRBJ1-1	TGTGCCAGTAGTATAGGGAGGGTGAGAACTGAAGCTTTCTTT	CASSIGRVRTEAFF
-	-	TRBV5-6	TRBJ1-2	TGTGCCAGCAGCCTGACAGAGTTTAACTATGGCTACACCTTC	CASSLTEFNYGYTF
TRBD1	-	TRBV6-1	TRBJ2-7	TGTGCCAGCAGTGGGGGCGACAGGGGGCGCGGGGACGAGCAGTACTTC	CASSGGDRGRGDEQYF
TRBD1	-	TRBV7-6	TRBJ1-1	TGTGCCAGCAGCTTAGCCGCAGGGGGCTCGGTTGAAGCTTTCTTT	CASSLAAGGSVEAFF
TRBD2	-	TRBV19	TRBJ2-1	TGTGCCAGTAGTACGGGACTAGTTGTTGAGCAGTTCTTC	CASSTGLVVEQFF
-	-	TRBV6-5	TRBJ1-2	TGTGCCAGCACCGCACTGCAGGAGGGCTATGGCTACACCTTC	CASTALQEGYGYTF
TRBD2	-	TRBV7-2	TRBJ2-1	TGTGCCAGCAGCCCTAGACTAGCGGGAAGTAATGAGCAGTTCTTC	CASSPRLAGSNEQFF
-	-	TRBV2	TRBJ1-1	TGTGCCAGCAGTGGAATTCGGACTGAAGCTTTCTTT	CASSGIRTEAFF
TRBD1	-	TRBV30	TRBJ2-5	TGTGCCTCAGGAAGGGACAGCGTCCAAGAGACCCAGTACTTC	CASGRDSVQETQYF
-	once	TRBV5-1	TRBJ2-7	TGCGCCAGCAGCTTAGGGGGAACCTACGAGCAGTACTTC	CASSLGGTYEQYF
TRBD1	-	TRBV4-1	TRBJ2-1	TGCGCCAGCAGGGCTCCGGGACAGAACGAGCAGTTCTTC	CASRAPGQNEQFF
-	-	TRBV5-3	TRBJ1-1	TGTGCCAGAAGCTTGTGGAATTCGTGGGGCGGGGGAAACACTGAAGCTTTCTTT	CARSLWNSWGGGNTEAFF
-	-	TRBV29-1	TRBJ2-7	TGCAGCGCCTCCGGGACTCTATCCTCCTACGAGCAGTACTTC	CSASGTLSSYEQYF
TRBD1	once	TRBV4-1	TRBJ1-1	TGCGCCAGCAGCCACTTATCCCGGGACAGGGGGTCTGAAGCTTTCTTT	CASSHLSRDRGSEAFF
-	-	TRBV27	TRBJ2-3	TGTGCCAGCAGCTCCACAGGGTCAGATACGCAGTATTTT	CASSSTGSDTQYF
-	-	TRBV5-4	TRBJ2-7	TGTGCCAGCAGCTTGGGGGGCGGGAAGTACGAGCAGTACTTC	CASSLGGGKYEQYF
TRBD1	-	TRBV19	TRBJ1-2	TGTGCCAGTAGTTTAAGACAGGGGGATGGCTACACCTTC	CASSLRQGDGYTF
-	-	TRBV5-8	TRBJ2-4	TGTGCCAGCAGCTTGGCCTGGGCAGGGCTTGGGGCCAAAAACATTCAGTACTTC	CASSLAWAGLGAKNIQYF